What follows are 18 T cell receptor beta chains derived from one specimen sequenced in a study of T cells in Graves' hyperthyroidism and ophthalmopathy. Amplification of TCR beta CDR3 regions used RNA as the template. The HTBI primer set served for first-round RT-PCR of the TCR CDR3. MiXCR was run by TCRdb on the multiplex PCR reads, yielding one entry per CDR3 protein. The sample contains approximately 530,000 distinct CDR3 sequences, just under 20% of which appear only once. Source material: blood. The receptors come from a man between 40 and 49 years old with Graves' ophthalmopathy.

The table lists this clonotype with a few counts. The genes are TRBV4-2 and TRBJ2-7; D possibly uses TRBD1 or TRBD2 (5 bases each). The CDR3 has 14 amino acids. V was pared by 3 bases and J by 3 bases, with 12 bases between. Germline values: CDR1 LGHNA, CDR2 YNFKEQ. For the CDR3, the DNA is TGTGCCAGCAGCCAGCGTCAGGGAGACTACGAGCAGTACTTC. Protein sequence: CASSQRQGDYEQYF.

This clonotype has a count of ten or more. The J gene is TRBJ2-7, the V gene TRBV11-2; D might be TRBD1 (6 bases). The CDR3 loop spans 13 amino acids. CDR1 and CDR2 (germline): SGHAT, FQNNGV. V was cut by 1 base and J by 4 bases, with 8 bases left in between. The CDR3 reads CASSLGDKYEQYF. DNA for the CDR3: TGTGCCAGCAGCTTAGGGGACAAATACGAGCAGTACTTC.

This clonotype was detected ten times or more. The chain has TRBV28 and TRBJ2-7; D unclear. The CDR3 is 14 amino acids. With 2 bases removed from V and 3 bases from J, the gap between germline ends came to 11 bases. The germline V gene has CDR1 MDHEN and CDR2 SYDVKM. CDR3 sequence: CASSLTASNYEQYF. CDR3 nucleotides: TGTGCCAGCAGTTTAACGGCCAGCAACTACGAGCAGTACTTC.

The rearrangement joins TRBV28 to TRBJ1-2, with TRBD1 as a possible D gene (5 bases). The V gene lost 6 bases and the J gene lost 7 bases, with 18 bases spanning the gap. The CDR3 runs 14 residues. Germline CDR1 and CDR2: MDHEN and SYDVKM. The CDR3 region is CASRPQVQAIGYTF. CDR3 in DNA: TGTGCCAGCAGACCTCAGGTACAGGCTATTGGCTACACCTTC.

The chain is built from TRBV30 and TRBJ2-7; 7 nucleotides align to TRBD2. V lost 0 bases to trimming and J lost 4 bases; unmatched junction nucleotides: 12. CDR1 is GTSNPN, CDR2 SVGIG, per germline (reference sequence). The CDR3 runs to 16 residues. As DNA, the CDR3 is TGTGCCTGGAGTGTCCGACTGGGCGGGAGAAGGTACGAGCAGTACTTC. Protein product: CAWSVRLGGRRYEQYF.

This clonotype was counted at least ten times. V gene TRBV2 combines with J gene TRBJ2-1; D is uncertain. Trimming took off 0 bases at V and 2 bases at J, with 5 bases between the two ends. The length of the CDR3 is 14 residues. Germline-derived CDR1 and CDR2 are SNHLY and FYNNEI. In DNA form, the CDR3 reads TGTGCCAGCAGTGAAGCGGGAACCTACAATGAGCAGTTCTTC. As protein: CASSEAGTYNEQFF. The full variable domain, its missing parts supplied by reference TRBV2 and TRBJ2-1, is EPEVTQTPSHQVTQMGQEVILRCVPISNHLYFYWYRQILGQKVEFLVSFYNNEISEKSEIFDDQFSVERPDGSNFTLKIRSTKLEDSAMYFCASSEAGTYNEQFFGPGTRLTVL.

J is TRBJ2-7 and V is TRBV20-1, with 7 positions matching TRBD2. The V gene end was trimmed by 2 bases and the J gene end by 0 bases; junction bases not matched to a gene: 7. CDR1 is DFQATT, CDR2 SNEGSKA, per germline (reference sequence). The CDR3 runs to 15 residues. In nucleotides, the CDR3 is TGCAGTGCTAGACCCACTAGCGTTAGCTCCTACGAGCAGTACTTC. It translates to CSARPTSVSSYEQYF.

Only a few counts were recorded for this clonotype. The V call is TRBV24-1, the J call TRBJ1-5; no definite D call. The CDR3 spans 12 residues. V was trimmed by 6 bases and J by 2 bases, leaving 4 bases between them. Germline V gives CDR1 KGHDR, CDR2 SFDVKD. CDR3 nucleotides: TGTGCCACCAGTTCCGGCAATCAGCCCCAGCATTTT. Translation: CATSSGNQPQHF.

This clonotype has just one count. The chain carries TRBV20-1 and TRBJ1-5; D call uncertain. The germline CDR1 and CDR2 sequences are DFQATT and SNEGSKA (reference sequence). V was trimmed by 3 bases and J by 5 bases, leaving 11 bases between them. This CDR3 comprises 13 residues. Here the CDR3 reads CSASAGEDQPQHF. The CDR3 nucleotides read TGCAGTGCTAGTGCTGGGGAGGATCAGCCCCAGCATTTT.

This clonotype has at least ten counts. V gene TRBV15 combines with J gene TRBJ1-5, with D uncertain. Germline CDR1 and CDR2: LNHNV and YYDKDF (reference sequence). CDR3 length equals 13 residues. The ends were cut back, 1 base at V and 7 bases at J, with 8 bases in the middle. The CDR3 nucleotides read TGTGCCACCAGCAGAGGTAATCGGCAGCCCCAGCATTTT. Translated, it gives CATSRGNRQPQHF.

This clonotype was seen ten or more times. Written as DNA, the CDR3 is TGTGCCAGCAGTCCCGCGGGGACCGAGGGGGGCTACACCTTC. As protein: CASSPAGTEGGYTF. The rearrangement uses TRBV28 and TRBJ1-2, with a tentative D call TRBD1 (5 bases). Germline CDR1 and CDR2: MDHEN and SYDVKM. Trimming shortened V by 5 bases and J by 8 bases, and 18 bases separated the two germline ends. The CDR3 runs 14 residues.

A few counts support this clonotype. The chain couples TRBV20-1 to TRBJ1-1, with 9 bases fitting TRBD1. Per the germline V gene, CDR1 is DFQATT and CDR2 is SNEGSKA (reference sequence). CDR3 length equals 16 residues. With V trimmed by 1 base and J by 7 bases, 13 bases remained unmatched. CDR3 loop: CSARGGGGQGQSEAFF. The CDR3 DNA reads TGCAGTGCTAGAGGCGGCGGGGGACAGGGCCAGAGTGAAGCTTTCTTT.

This clonotype was seen more than once but under ten times. The V call is TRBV4-2, the J call TRBJ1-5, with 7 bases matching TRBD1. The CDR3 covers 18 residues. CDR1 and CDR2 (germline): LGHNA, YNFKEQ. The ends lost 0 bases at V and 1 base at J; junction bases unmatched: 9. The CDR3 reads CASSQDVGGGASNQPQHF. The CDR3, as DNA: TGTGCCAGCAGCCAAGATGTGGGAGGGGGCGCGAGCAATCAGCCCCAGCATTTT.

The chain links TRBV2 to TRBJ2-1; TRBD2 is a possible D gene (7 bases). This CDR3 has 17 residues. The ends were cut back, 2 bases at V and 0 bases at J, with 14 bases in the middle. Germline V lookup: CDR1 SNHLY, CDR2 FYNNEI. CDR3 bases: TGTGCCAGCAGTGAACTGGGGGGGGCCCTCTCCTACAATGAGCAGTTCTTC. It translates to CASSELGGALSYNEQFF.

This clonotype was seen repeatedly, ten times or more. The chain carries TRBV10-3 and TRBJ2-5; 11 bases match TRBD2. The CDR3 is made up of 16 amino acids. V gave up 5 bases and J gave up 4 bases; unmatched junction bases: 9. Germline assignment: CDR1 ENHRY and CDR2 SYGVKD. DNA of the CDR3: TGTGCCATCAGTTTACTAGCGGGAGTGGGGCCAGAGACCCAGTACTTC. It translates to CAISLLAGVGPETQYF.

Of note for this clonotype: This sequence may be a read error, since a much larger clone differs from it by one base. The rearrangement links TRBV30 to TRBJ1-6; 10 nucleotides align to TRBD1. In germline, CDR1 is GTSNPN, CDR2 SVGIG (reference sequence). The CDR3 is 15 residues long. The DNA for the CDR3 is TGTGCCTGGAGGGAACGGGACAGGGGCGGTTCACCCCCCCACTTT. It encodes CAWRERDRGGSPPHF.

In this sample, this clonotype turned up a few times. This chain links TRBV27 with TRBJ2-3, with D perhaps TRBD1 (5 bases). Germline-derived CDR1 and CDR2 are MNHEY and SMNVEV (reference sequence). Trimming removed 8 bases at V and 0 bases at J, with 18 bases between. The CDR3 contains 16 residues. CDR3 loop: CASLPPRGSSTDTQYF. CDR3 nucleotide sequence: TGTGCCAGCCTACCCCCAAGGGGATCAAGCACAGATACGCAGTATTTT.

The chain uses TRBV28 and TRBJ1-4, with TRBD1 as a possible D gene (5 bases). Looked up from germline, CDR1 is MDHEN and CDR2 is SYDVKM. The germline V and J ends were trimmed by 7 bases and 4 bases, with 16 bases remaining between them. The CDR3 runs 15 residues. The CDR3 reads CASTFSGSRNEKLFF. The CDR3 coding sequence is TGTGCCAGCACATTCTCAGGGTCACGTAATGAAAAACTGTTTTTT.